The 23 T cell receptor beta chains presented below share a single source sample, sequenced in a study of control samples from healthy donors and cancer patients. Data came from immunoSEQ multiplex PCR; TCRdb stores just in-frame clones and leaves some out. Altogether about 52,000 clones are present, roughly 96% being singletons, with the ten largest covering approximately 2.3%. The sample was blood. All receptors come from a man aged 25-40 years in good health.

J is TRBJ2-7 and V is TRBV27; D is unresolved. V lost 3 bases to trimming and J lost 1 base, with 7 bases between them. The CDR3 runs to 13 residues. Germline V gene data show CDR1 as MNHEY and CDR2 as SMNVEV (reference sequence). The CDR3 nucleotides are TGTGCCAGCAGTTTTGGGGTTTCCTACGAGCAGTACTTC. This encodes CASSFGVSYEQYF.

The V gene is TRBV2, the J gene TRBJ2-3; the D call may be TRBD1 or TRBD2 (6 bases each). Germline lookup yields CDR1 SNHLY and CDR2 FYNNEI. V was clipped by 7 bases and J by 2 bases, with 19 bases between them. The CDR3 consists of 16 residues. CDR3 nucleotide sequence: TGTGCCAGCACTCTCCTGGGGGCGGGGCCCACAGATACGCAGTATTTT. Translated: CASTLLGAGPTDTQYF.

V gene TRBV10-3 combines with J gene TRBJ2-3; 9 bases are shared with TRBD2. V was clipped by 4 bases and J by 6 bases; unmatched bases: 17. The CDR3 is 18 residues long. Per germline, CDR1 ENHRY and CDR2 SYGVKD. CDR3 DNA: TGTGCCATCAGTGGGCTAATCCAACCCGCGGGAGGGAGCGATACGCAGTATTTT. Protein product: CAISGLIQPAGGSDTQYF.

V and J are TRBV9 and TRBJ2-1; 11 bases are a match to TRBD2. The CDR3 has 17 amino acids. Trimming removed 4 bases from V and 5 bases from J; junction bases left unmatched: 11. The V gene's germline CDR1 is SGDLS and CDR2 YYNGEE. The CDR3 reads CASSPRQTSGVNNEQFF. CDR3 bases: TGTGCCAGCAGCCCCCGACAGACTAGCGGGGTCAACAATGAGCAGTTCTTC.

The chain combines TRBV5-4 with TRBJ2-4; the D is unclear. Looked up from germline, CDR1 is SGHNT and CDR2 is YYREEE (reference sequence). The CDR3 runs to 12 residues. V lost 1 base to trimming and J lost 6 bases, with 5 bases between them. The CDR3 sequence: CASSLFPNIQYF. The CDR3 DNA is TGTGCCAGCAGCTTGTTCCCAAACATTCAGTACTTC.

This clone was detected only once. The chain couples TRBV7-9 to TRBJ2-3; perhaps TRBD1 as D (5 bases). This CDR3 region has 15 residues. CDR1 and CDR2 (germline): SEHNR, FQNEAQ (reference sequence). V lost 5 bases and J lost 0, with 12 bases in between. CDR3 protein: CASSPQAASTDTQYF. The CDR3 nucleotides are TGTGCCAGCAGCCCACAGGCGGCTAGCACAGATACGCAGTATTTT.

The J gene is TRBJ2-7, the V gene TRBV10-3; 10 nucleotides line up with TRBD2. The CDR3 is 15 residues long. V gave up 4 bases and J gave up 1 base; unmatched junction bases: 4. Looked up from germline, CDR1 is ENHRY and CDR2 is SYGVKD. The CDR3 reads CAISGSGRLSYEQYF. As DNA, the CDR3 is TGTGCCATCAGTGGTAGCGGGAGGCTTTCCTACGAGCAGTACTTC.

This clone was counted a few times. The gene calls are TRBV28 and TRBJ2-5; D unclear. Germline CDR1 is MDHEN and CDR2 is SYDVKM. The length of the CDR3 is 14 residues. Trimming shortened V by 2 bases and J by 5 bases, and 12 bases separated the two germline ends. The CDR3 loop is CASSLGSGFETQYF. The CDR3 bases are TGTGCCAGCAGTTTAGGTTCTGGGTTCGAGACCCAGTACTTC.

Written as DNA, the CDR3 is TGCAGTGCTAGTATAGCGGGAGTCATTAGTACGCAGTATTTT. It translates to CSASIAGVISTQYF. The genes are TRBV20-1 and TRBJ2-3; TRBD2 aligns across 9 bases. The CDR3 is 14 amino acids. The V gene end was trimmed by 3 bases and the J gene end by 8 bases; junction bases not matched to a gene: 9. Germline lookup yields CDR1 DFQATT and CDR2 SNEGSKA (reference sequence).

The J gene is TRBJ2-7, the V gene TRBV29-1; D gene ambiguous. CDR3 length: 12 amino acids. Trimming pared 5 bases from V and 3 bases from J, leaving 11 bases between. The germline V gene has CDR1 SQVTM and CDR2 ANQGSEA. The CDR3 nucleotides are TGCAGCGTTATGAGGCAGAACTACGAGCAGTACTTC. Translated: CSVMRQNYEQYF.

The chain is built from TRBV27 and TRBJ2-5; D not certain. CDR1 is MNHEY, CDR2 SMNVEV, per germline (reference sequence). Trimming stripped 5 bases from V and 1 base from J, with 14 bases between. The CDR3 extends over 15 amino acids. The CDR3 reads CASSPGRILQETQYF. For the CDR3, the DNA is TGTGCCAGCAGTCCTGGGCGGATTCTCCAAGAGACCCAGTACTTC.

The V call is TRBV4-3, the J call TRBJ2-7; TRBD1 aligns across 11 bases. Germline CDR1 is LGHNA and CDR2 is YSLEER. The CDR3 spans 15 residues. V was clipped by 4 bases and J by 2 bases; unmatched bases: 4. The CDR3 sequence is CASSRTGQGAYEQYF. The CDR3 DNA follows: TGCGCCAGCAGCCGGACGGGACAGGGGGCCTACGAGCAGTACTTC.

The rearrangement uses TRBV11-2 and TRBJ2-2; D is unclear. The V and J ends lost 3 bases and 4 bases respectively, with 3 bases between them. Germline-derived CDR1 and CDR2 are SGHAT and FQNNGV. The CDR3 runs 12 residues. The CDR3 nucleotides read TGTGCCAGCAGCTTCACCACCGGGGAGCTGTTTTTT. This gives the protein CASSFTTGELFF.

This rearrangement joins TRBV29-1 to TRBJ2-5, with D possibly called TRBD1 or TRBD2 (5 bases each). Germline V gene sequence: CDR1 SQVTM, CDR2 ANQGSEA. The V end lost 6 bases, the J end lost 2 bases, and 10 bases lay between the germline ends. The CDR3 totals 12 residues. Here the CDR3 reads CSVGTGQETQYF. The CDR3 nucleotides are TGCAGCGTCGGGACCGGTCAAGAGACCCAGTACTTC.

CDR3 in amino acids: CASSVPGQGSGGPQHF. For the CDR3, the DNA is TGTGCCAGCAGCGTACCGGGACAGGGTAGTGGTGGGCCCCAGCATTTT. The V gene is TRBV2, the J gene TRBJ1-5; 9 positions match TRBD1. CDR3 length equals 16 residues. Unmatched junction bases numbered 15, after V lost 6 bases and J lost 9 bases. Per the germline V gene, CDR1 is SNHLY and CDR2 is FYNNEI.

This sequence joins TRBV27 and TRBJ1-1; D gene uncertain. Germline CDR1 and CDR2: MNHEY and SMNVEV (reference sequence). V was trimmed by 3 bases and J by 4 bases, leaving 9 bases between them. This CDR3 is built from 13 residues. CDR3 sequence: CASSLRVPTEAFF. DNA of the CDR3: TGTGCCAGCAGTTTGAGGGTACCCACTGAAGCTTTCTTT.

V usage is TRBV7-9 and J usage is TRBJ2-1; TRBD2 matches at 13 bases. J gave up 4 bases and V 5 bases, and 11 bases lay outside the gene matches. This CDR3 has 18 residues. Germline CDR1 and CDR2: SEHNR and FQNEAQ (reference sequence). The CDR3 DNA reads as TGTGCCAGCAGCCCACGCGGACTAGCGGGAGTCTTATACAATGAGCAGTTCTTC. It is translated as CASSPRGLAGVLYNEQFF.

This sequence joins TRBV4-1 and TRBJ2-1; 7 bases map to TRBD1. V trimming: 1 base; J trimming: 7 bases; junction bases outside the gene matches: 10. The germline V gene encodes CDR1 MGHRA and CDR2 YSYEKL. CDR3 length: 16 amino acids. The CDR3 loop is CASSQGSSTGWNEQFF. The CDR3 DNA is TGCGCCAGCAGCCAAGGAAGTTCGACAGGGTGGAATGAGCAGTTCTTC.

This clone was found once. The chain has TRBV28 and TRBJ1-4; TRBD1 might be the D (6 bases). The germline V gene has CDR1 MDHEN and CDR2 SYDVKM. The V end was cut by 5 bases, the J end by 13 bases, with 14 bases between. The CDR3 runs 12 residues. DNA of the CDR3: TGTGCCAGCAGTATAGTTAGAGGGGGACTGTTTTTT. It yields the protein CASSIVRGGLFF.

The chain employs TRBV4-3 and TRBJ2-1; 10 nucleotides agree with TRBD2. With 0 bases clipped from V and 2 bases from J, the junction kept 7 bases outside the gene matches. This CDR3 is built from 18 residues. Germline CDR1 reads LGHNA; CDR2 reads YSLEER. CDR3 sequence reads: CASSQDSTSGTTYNEQFF. CDR3 DNA sequence: TGCGCCAGCAGCCAAGATTCCACTAGCGGGACCACCTACAATGAGCAGTTCTTC.

The chain employs TRBV11-2 and TRBJ2-4; D is possibly TRBD1 (5 bases). Trimming took 0 bases from V and 0 from J, leaving 9 bases between them. CDR3 length equals 16 residues. Germline assignment: CDR1 SGHAT and CDR2 FQNNGV. The CDR3 loop is CASSLEWTLAKNIQYF. DNA for the CDR3: TGTGCCAGCAGCTTAGAATGGACACTAGCCAAAAACATTCAGTACTTC.

V and J are TRBV9 and TRBJ1-6; D may be TRBD1 (5 bases). CDR3 length: 16 residues. V lost 2 bases and J 8 bases, leaving 17 bases between the germline ends. Germline V gene sequence: CDR1 SGDLS, CDR2 YYNGEE. The CDR3, as DNA: TGTGCCAGCAGCGTCGGGGCCCAGTGGGATGATTCACCCCTCCACTTT. Translation: CASSVGAQWDDSPLHF.

The J gene is TRBJ2-1, the V gene TRBV5-1, with TRBD2 matching over 7 bases. Germline assignment: CDR1 SGHRS and CDR2 YFSETQ. This CDR3 spans 14 amino acids. After removal of 1 base from V and 5 bases from J, the junction contained 3 bases not matched to a gene. CDR3 protein: CASSLSGMNNEQFF. The DNA for the CDR3 is TGCGCCAGCAGCTTGAGCGGGATGAACAATGAGCAGTTCTTC.